These 9 T cell receptor beta chains share one sample of origin, sequenced in a study of identifying expanded T cells in peripheral blood. Repertoires were generated with immunoSEQ multiplex PCR, while TCRdb's copy carries only in-frame clones and drops some. Found here are about 94,000 clones, roughly 86% of them singletons; the top ten hold less than 6%. Sequences were obtained from blood. The receptors here all came from a person aged 18-69 years in good health.

This clone came up once. J is TRBJ2-3 and V is TRBV29-1; D not certain. The CDR3 extends over 11 amino acids. Trimming cost V 5 bases and J 8 bases, with 11 bases left between them. The V gene's germline CDR1 is SQVTM and CDR2 ANQGSEA. The CDR3 reads CSVIRSGTQYF. CDR3 nucleotide sequence: TGCAGCGTTATTCGTTCGGGTACGCAGTATTTT.

This clone was detected only a few times. The CDR3 DNA reads TGTGCCAGCAGCTTAAAGCCAGCCAGGTCGCCGAACACTGAAGCTTTCTTT. It codes for CASSLKPARSPNTEAFF. The gene calls are TRBV11-2 and TRBJ1-1; D not resolved. Germline V CDR1 and CDR2: SGHAT, FQNNGV. The germline V and J ends were trimmed by 2 bases and 1 base, with 17 bases remaining between them. CDR3 size: 17 residues.

The chain has TRBV5-1 and TRBJ2-7; D is possibly TRBD1 or TRBD2 (5 bases each). Germline values: CDR1 SGHRS, CDR2 YFSETQ. CDR3 length: 13 amino acids. Trimming left V 6 bases short and J 4 bases short, with 14 bases between. In DNA form, the CDR3 reads TGCGCCAGCAACCGGGACGGATCATACGAGCAGTACTTC. Protein sequence: CASNRDGSYEQYF.

The chain joins TRBV5-1 to TRBJ2-5; the D gene could be TRBD1 or TRBD2 (6 bases each). This CDR3 is built from 15 residues. CDR1 is SGHRS and CDR2 is YFSETQ in the germline V gene. Deletions cut 7 bases from V and 2 bases from J, with 18 bases between. Here the CDR3 reads CASRTNTGTQETQYF. CDR3 in DNA: TGCGCCAGCCGGACTAACACAGGGACTCAAGAGACCCAGTACTTC. The full variable domain, with the rest looked up from reference TRBV5-1 and TRBJ2-5, is KAGVTQTPRYLIKTRGQQVTLSCSPISGHRSVSWYQQTPGQGLQFLFEYFSETQRNKGNFPGRFSGRQFSNSRSEMNVSTLELGDSALYLCASRTNTGTQETQYFGPGTRLLVL.

This clone came up once. The chain combines TRBV19 with TRBJ2-1; 8 nucleotides align to TRBD2. After removal of 6 bases from V and 6 bases from J, the junction contained 13 bases not matched to a gene. The CDR3 extends over 16 amino acids. CDR1 LNHDA and CDR2 SQIVND come from the germline V gene (reference sequence). The CDR3 DNA reads as TGTGCCAGTAGCCCCTCTACCGGGACTAGTATCAATGAGCAGTTCTTC. Its protein is CASSPSTGTSINEQFF.

The V gene is TRBV5-1, the J gene TRBJ2-3, with D perhaps given as TRBD1 or TRBD2 (5 bases each). CDR3 length: 15 residues. The germline V gene encodes CDR1 SGHRS and CDR2 YFSETQ. V gave up 2 bases and J gave up 5 bases, with 15 bases separating them. CDR3 nucleotide sequence: TGCGCCAGCAGCTTCAGGGAGACAAACGGAGATACGCAGTATTTT. Encoded protein: CASSFRETNGDTQYF.

The chain combines TRBV7-6 with TRBJ1-2; 9 nucleotides match TRBD1. V was clipped by 5 bases and J by 4 bases; unmatched bases: 8. Per the germline V gene, CDR1 is SGHVS and CDR2 is FNYEAQ. The CDR3 consists of 15 residues. The CDR3 DNA sequence: TGTGCCAGCAGCGCGGACAGGGGAGGCCTCTATGGCTACACCTTC. Translated, it gives CASSADRGGLYGYTF.

A single count supports this clone. The chain combines TRBV7-9 with TRBJ2-2; D is perhaps TRBD1 (5 bases). This CDR3 contains 15 residues. The germline V gene has CDR1 SEHNR and CDR2 FQNEAQ (reference sequence). V dropped 7 bases and J dropped 1 base, with 13 bases sitting between them. CDR3 nucleotide sequence: TGTGCCAGCAAGTTGCAGGGCCAGAACACCGGGGAGCTGTTTTTT. It yields the protein CASKLQGQNTGELFF.

This clone was picked up one time. The chain employs TRBV14 and TRBJ2-7; D may match TRBD1 or TRBD2 (6 bases each). Trimming took off 1 base at V and 6 bases at J, with 16 bases between the two ends. CDR1 and CDR2 from the germline V gene are SGHDN and FVKESK. This CDR3 is built from 15 residues. CDR3 DNA sequence: TGTGCCAGCAGCCAAGTAGGGGGGCCAACGGGCGAGCAGTACTTC. It is translated as CASSQVGGPTGEQYF. The whole variable domain, remainder taken from reference TRBV14 and TRBJ2-7, is EAGVTQFPSHSVIEKGQTVTLRCDPISGHDNLYWYRRVMGKEIKFLLHFVKESKQDESGMPNNRFLAERTGGTYSTLKVQPAELEDSGVYFCASSQVGGPTGEQYFGPGTRLTVT.